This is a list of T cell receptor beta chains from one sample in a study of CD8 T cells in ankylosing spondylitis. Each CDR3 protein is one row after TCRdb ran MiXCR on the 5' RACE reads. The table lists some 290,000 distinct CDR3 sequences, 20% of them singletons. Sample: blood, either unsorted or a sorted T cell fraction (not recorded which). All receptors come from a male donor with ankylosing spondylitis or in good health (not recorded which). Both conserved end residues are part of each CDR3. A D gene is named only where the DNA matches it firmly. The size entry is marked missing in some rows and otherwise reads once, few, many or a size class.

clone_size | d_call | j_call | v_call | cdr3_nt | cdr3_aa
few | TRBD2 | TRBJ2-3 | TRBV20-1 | TGCAGTGCTCCCGACGGGACTAGTATATCGAAGTATTTT | CSAPDGTSISKYF
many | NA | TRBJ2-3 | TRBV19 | TGTGCCAGTAGGTCAGACACAGATACGCAGTATTTT | CASRSDTDTQYF
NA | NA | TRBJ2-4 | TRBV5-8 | TGTGCCAGCAGCTTGACAGGGCGGGATCAGTACTTC | CASSLTGRDQYF
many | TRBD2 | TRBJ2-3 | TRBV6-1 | TGTGCCAGCAGGACTAGCGGGGCCTCTCGGAATACGCAGTATTTT | CASRTSGASRNTQYF
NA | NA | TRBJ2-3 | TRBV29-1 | TGCAGCGTTGTGAGGGGAAGCACAGATACGCAGTATTTT | CSVVRGSTDTQYF
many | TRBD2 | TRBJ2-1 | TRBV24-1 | TGTGCCACCAGTGATCCGCAATCTAGCGGGAGTCTGAATGAGCAGTTCTTC | CATSDPQSSGSLNEQFF
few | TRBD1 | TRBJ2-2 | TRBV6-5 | TGTGCCAGCAGTGTACTCCGGGACAGGGCCGGGGAGCTGTTTTTT | CASSVLRDRAGELFF
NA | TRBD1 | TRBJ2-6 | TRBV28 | TGTGCCATAACAGGGGCTGGGGCCAACGTCCTGACTTTC | CAITGAGANVLTF
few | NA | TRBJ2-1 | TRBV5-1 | TGCGCCAGCACGAAGAGGGGCAATGAGCAGTTCTTC | CASTKRGNEQFF
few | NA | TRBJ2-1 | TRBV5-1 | TGCGCCAGCAGCTTGGCCGGGCCAGAGGGTGAGCAGTTCTTC | CASSLAGPEGEQFF
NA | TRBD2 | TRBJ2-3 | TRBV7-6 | TGTGCCAGCAGCTTAGCGGGGATAGCGGGAGGGCCGGTAGATACGCAGTATTTT | CASSLAGIAGGPVDTQYF
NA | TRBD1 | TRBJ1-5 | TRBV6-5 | TGTGCCAGCGGGACAGGGGATCAGCCCCAGCATTTT | CASGTGDQPQHF
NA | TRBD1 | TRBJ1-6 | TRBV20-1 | TGCAGTGCTAGAATGGGGACAGGGGGTTATAATTCACCCCTCCACTTT | CSARMGTGGYNSPLHF
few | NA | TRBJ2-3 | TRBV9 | TGTGCCAGCAGCGTAGTGGGGACTGACACAGATACGCAGTATTTT | CASSVVGTDTDTQYF
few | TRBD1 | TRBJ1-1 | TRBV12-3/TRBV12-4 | TGTGCCAGCAGGGACACAGGGGCGAACACTGAAGCTTTCTTT | CASRDTGANTEAFF
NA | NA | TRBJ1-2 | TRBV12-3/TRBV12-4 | TGTGCCAGCAGTCCCGCAGCTAACTATGGCTACACCTTC | CASSPAANYGYTF
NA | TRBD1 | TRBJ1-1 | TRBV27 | TGTGCCAGCAGTTTAATAGGGGGCGTGACTGAAGCTTTCTTT | CASSLIGGVTEAFF
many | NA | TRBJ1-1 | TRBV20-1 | TGCAGTGCTAACGGCCCGGAGGTGAACACTGAAGCTTTCTTT | CSANGPEVNTEAFF
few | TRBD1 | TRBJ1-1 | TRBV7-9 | TGTGCCAGCAGCGCAACCGGGACAGGGGGCGTGGGCACTGAAGCTTTCTTT | CASSATGTGGVGTEAFF
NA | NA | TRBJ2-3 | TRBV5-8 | TGTGCCAGCAGCGTCGGGCTAGCGCGTCGCACAGATACGCAGTATTTT | CASSVGLARRTDTQYF
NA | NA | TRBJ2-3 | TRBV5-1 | TGCGCCAGCAGCCGGAAAGTAGAAGATACAGATACGCAGTATTTT | CASSRKVEDTDTQYF
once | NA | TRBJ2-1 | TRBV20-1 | TGCAGTGCTAGAGATCTGGGGCTGTTTAACAATGAGCAGTTCTTC | CSARDLGLFNNEQFF
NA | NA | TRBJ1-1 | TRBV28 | TGTGCCAGCATAACCTACGCCGGGGGGCACACTGAAGCTTTCTTT | CASITYAGGHTEAFF
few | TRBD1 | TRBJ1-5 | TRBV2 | TGTGCCAGCAGTGAACGGACAGGGCCTGATCAGCCCCAGCATTTT | CASSERTGPDQPQHF
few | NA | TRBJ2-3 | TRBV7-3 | TGTGCCAGCAGCACAGCCTACACAGATACGCATTATTTT | CASSTAYTDTHYF
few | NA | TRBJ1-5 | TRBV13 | TGTGCCAGCAGCTTAGGGGGGGCAATTGATCAGCCCCAGCATTTT | CASSLGGAIDQPQHF